What follows describes a single T cell receptor (beta chain). V was trimmed by 1 base and J by 3 bases, leaving 9 bases between them. The CDR3 runs 14 residues. Per the germline V gene, CDR1 is LGHNA and CDR2 is YNFKEQ. The PCR contained 60 Vbeta and 13 Jbeta primers. Here immunoSEQ multiplex PCR was the method, and the copy in TCRdb shows in-frame clones only, minus some. The table has some 160,000 clones, over 75% seen once. This sample was taken from a study of cytomegalovirus exposure and HLA in healthy donors. Sequencing was carried out using PBMCs. The rearrangement links TRBV4-2 to TRBJ2-5, with a possible D match to TRBD2 (5 bases). The source is a man in his fifties or sixties in good health and CMV-seronegative. The CDR3 loop is CASSQVSGEETQYF. The DNA for the CDR3 is TGTGCCAGCAGCCAAGTAAGCGGAGAAGAGACCCAGTACTTC.